This passage covers 27 T cell receptor beta chains from one sample sequenced in a study of human thymus T cells. Assay: immunoSEQ multiplex PCR; the TCRdb copy retains only in-frame clones and omits some. The data show more than 70,000 clones, roughly 96% seen once. Thymus specimens were resections from corrective heart surgery. The sample comprised thymus tissue. These receptors were obtained from a boy in the first two years of life with a congenital heart defect but otherwise immunologically healthy.

This clone was found once. This chain joins TRBV11-2 and TRBJ1-5, with D possibly being TRBD1 (5 bases). Trimming left V 5 bases short and J 5 bases short, with 13 bases between. The germline gives CDR1 SGHAT, CDR2 FQNNGV. CDR3 length: 14 residues. The CDR3 coding sequence is TGTGCCAGCAGCCAGAGGGGATCTGATCAGCCCCAGCATTTT. Residues: CASSQRGSDQPQHF.

The rearrangement links TRBV27 to TRBJ1-5; 9 positions agree with TRBD1. The CDR3 consists of 17 residues. Trimming took 5 bases from V and 6 from J; bases not matched to a gene: 14. Germline V gene data show CDR1 as MNHEY and CDR2 as SMNVEV (reference sequence). As DNA, the CDR3 is TGTGCCAGCAGTAGTTTCGGGACAGGGATTTACAGTCAGCCCCAGCATTTT. It encodes CASSSFGTGIYSQPQHF.

The rearrangement joins TRBV18 to TRBJ2-1, with 13 bases fitting TRBD2. Trimming at V came to 3 bases and at J to 4 bases, leaving 24 bases not matched to a gene. CDR1 is KGHSH, CDR2 LQKENI, per germline. The CDR3 consists of 23 residues. CDR3 coding DNA: TGTGCCAGCTCACCGCTATTTTCTTCCGGACTAGCGGGAGAGGGGGCAGATTACAATGAGCAGTTCTTC. It is translated as CASSPLFSSGLAGEGADYNEQFF. Drawing the rest from reference TRBV18 and TRBJ2-1, the complete variable domain is NAGVMQNPRHLVRRRGQEARLRCSPMKGHSHVYWYRQLPEEGLKFMVYLQKENIIDESGMPKERFSAEFPKEGPSILRIQQVVRGDSAAYFCASSPLFSSGLAGEGADYNEQFFGPGTRLTVL.

The CDR3 protein is CASSQGRNRYNEQFF. The CDR3 nucleotides read TGCGCCAGCAGCCAGGGACGGAACAGGTACAATGAGCAGTTCTTC. The chain has TRBV4-3 and TRBJ2-1; perhaps D is TRBD1 or TRBD2 (5 bases each). CDR3 length: 15 residues. CDR1 and CDR2 from the germline V gene are LGHNA and YSLEER. V was pared by 3 bases and J by 4 bases, with 13 bases between.

V is TRBV12-5 and J is TRBJ2-2, with D uncertain. There are 16 residues in the CDR3. Germline CDR1 is LGHNT and CDR2 is FRNRAP. Trimming took off 0 bases at V and 6 bases at J, with 14 bases between the two ends. The DNA for the CDR3 is TGTGCTAGTGGTTTGGTACTGAATAGCTGGGCCGGGGAGCTGTTTTTT. Amino acids: CASGLVLNSWAGELFF. The complete variable domain, with remaining parts taken from reference TRBV12-5 and TRBJ2-2, reads DARVTQTPRHKVTEMGQEVTMRCQPILGHNTVFWYRQTMMQGLELLAYFRNRAPLDDSGMPKDRFSAEMPDATLATLKIQPSEPRDSAVYFCASGLVLNSWAGELFFGEGSRLTVL.

The J gene is TRBJ1-1, the V gene TRBV18; D might be TRBD1 (5 bases). Trimming removed 3 bases at V and 5 bases at J, with 16 bases between. Germline V gene data show CDR1 as KGHSH and CDR2 as LQKENI. This CDR3 is built from 15 residues. The CDR3 DNA follows: TGTGCCAGCTCACCGGTGCGGGGCCGAGGGACTGAAGCTTTCTTT. This encodes CASSPVRGRGTEAFF.

This CDR3 reads CASSPWTGQPSGNTIYF. The CDR3 region has the DNA TGTGCCAGCAGTCCATGGACAGGGCAACCCTCTGGAAACACCATATATTTT. This chain links TRBV28 with TRBJ1-3, with TRBD1 matching 8 bases. CDR3 length equals 17 residues. The ends lost 5 bases at V and 0 bases at J; junction bases unmatched: 9. CDR1 is MDHEN and CDR2 is SYDVKM in the germline V gene.

The J gene is TRBJ1-2, the V gene TRBV5-5, with D possibly being TRBD1 (5 bases). Germline V gives CDR1 SGHKS, CDR2 YYEKEE (reference sequence). The CDR3 has 15 amino acids. The V and J ends lost 4 bases and 4 bases respectively, with 17 bases between them. CDR3 in amino acids: CASSPVGGATYGYTF. The CDR3 DNA is TGTGCCAGCAGCCCGGTGGGAGGGGCTACCTATGGCTACACCTTC.

The V and J genes are TRBV7-2 and TRBJ1-6; 9 bases align to TRBD1. V lost 4 bases to trimming and J lost 8 bases; unmatched junction nucleotides: 12. The germline V gene has CDR1 SGHTA and CDR2 FQGNSA. The CDR3 consists of 17 residues. DNA of the CDR3: TGTGCCAGCAGCTCCGAGCCGTCGGGACAGGGATATTCACCCCTCCACTTT. Translated: CASSSEPSGQGYSPLHF.

The V and J genes are TRBV6-5 and TRBJ2-1, with 7 bases that match TRBD2. CDR3 length: 16 residues. V lost 2 bases to trimming and J lost 8 bases; unmatched junction nucleotides: 12. The germline V gene has CDR1 MNHEY and CDR2 SVGAGI. The CDR3 protein is CASSYESSGKGDEQFF. CDR3 DNA: TGTGCCAGCAGTTACGAGTCCAGCGGGAAAGGAGATGAGCAGTTCTTC.

This chain uses TRBV6-1 with TRBJ2-1; TRBD1 matches 7 bases. Trimming took 3 bases from V and 4 from J; bases not matched to a gene: 6. Germline CDR1 and CDR2: MNHNS and SASEGT. This CDR3 contains 15 residues. The CDR3 region has the DNA TGTGCCAGCAGTGACTACAGGGGTCTTTACAATGAGCAGTTCTTC. Amino acid sequence: CASSDYRGLYNEQFF.

The chain combines TRBV5-1 with TRBJ2-7; 9 bases are a match to TRBD2. The V segment lost 0 bases and the J segment 3 bases; nucleotides outside the gene matches: 4. The CDR3 length is 15 residues. The germline CDR1 and CDR2 sequences are SGHRS and YFSETQ. The CDR3 DNA is TGCGCCAGCAGCTTGGGGAGTAGCGGGGGCTACGAGCAGTACTTC. It translates to CASSLGSSGGYEQYF.

V gene TRBV11-3 combines with J gene TRBJ2-3; D tentatively reads TRBD1 or TRBD2 (6 bases each). The V end was cut by 3 bases, the J end by 0 bases, with 16 bases between. This CDR3 has 17 residues. Germline CDR1 is SGHNT and CDR2 is YENEEA. Here the CDR3 DNA reads TGTGCCAGCAGCTTCTTTAGGGGGGCCCTCAGCACAGATACGCAGTATTTT. Protein product: CASSFFRGALSTDTQYF.

V and J are TRBV28 and TRBJ1-5; weak D call: TRBD1 (5 bases). The CDR3 totals 18 residues. Germline V CDR1 and CDR2: MDHEN, SYDVKM. V was pared by 3 bases and J by 4 bases, with 22 bases between. The CDR3 DNA sequence: TGTGCCAGCAGTTTCCCCCCACAGGCACCCGGAGGGAATCAGCCCCAGCATTTT. It codes for CASSFPPQAPGGNQPQHF.

The chain is built from TRBV7-2 and TRBJ2-5, with 9 bases matching TRBD2. CDR1 and CDR2 (germline): SGHTA, FQGNSA. This CDR3 region has 17 residues. Trimming cost V 4 bases and J 4 bases; bases outside gene matches: 13. CDR3 nucleotides: TGTGCCAGCAGCTCCCCCGGTCCTAGCGGGGAGGGAGAGACCCAGTACTTC. Amino acids: CASSSPGPSGEGETQYF.

The chain carries TRBV23-1 and TRBJ1-2; D not resolved. TRBV23-1 is an ORF, and what it does is uncertain. V lost 9 bases and J lost 0, with 14 bases in between. The CDR3 sequence is 14 residues long. The CDR3 region is CASFSRLTNYGYTF. The CDR3 DNA sequence: TGCGCCAGTTTCTCTAGGCTAACTAACTATGGCTACACCTTC.

This rearrangement joins TRBV4-3 to TRBJ2-2; 11 bases are a match to TRBD2. This CDR3 has 19 residues. J lost 1 base, V lost 1 base, and 8 bases had no gene match. From germline, CDR1 is LGHNA and CDR2 YSLEER. The CDR3 protein is CASSQVKATSGGNTGELFF. Written as DNA, the CDR3 is TGCGCCAGCAGCCAAGTTAAGGCTACTAGCGGGGGGAACACCGGGGAGCTGTTTTTT.

This rearrangement joins TRBV9 to TRBJ2-3; 8 bases line up with TRBD2. Germline values: CDR1 SGDLS, CDR2 YYNGEE. CDR3 length: 15 amino acids. Trimming cost V 4 bases and J 2 bases; bases outside gene matches: 6. CDR3 amino acids: CASSPRRGDTDTQYF. Here the CDR3 DNA reads TGTGCCAGCAGCCCCAGGCGGGGGGACACAGATACGCAGTATTTT. Supplemented by reference TRBV9 and TRBJ2-3, the full variable domain reads DSGVTQTPKHLITATGQRVTLRCSPRSGDLSVYWYQQSLDQGLQFLIQYYNGEERAKGNILERFSAQQFPDLHSELNLSSLELGDSALYFCASSPRRGDTDTQYFGPGTRLTVL.

The chain employs TRBV5-6 and TRBJ1-4, with 10 bases matching TRBD1. The CDR3 is 15 amino acids. Per germline, CDR1 SGHDT and CDR2 YYEEEE. With 0 bases clipped from V and 8 bases from J, the junction kept 4 bases outside the gene matches. The CDR3 coding sequence is TGTGCCAGCAGCTTGGGGACAGGGGGGAACGAAAAACTGTTTTTT. Translated, it gives CASSLGTGGNEKLFF.

The genes are TRBV7-2 and TRBJ2-3; D is unclear. Germline values: CDR1 SGHTA, CDR2 FQGNSA. This CDR3 spans 12 amino acids. V lost 5 bases to trimming and J lost 7 bases, with 10 bases between them. This chain's CDR3 is CASSPPPNTQYF. In DNA form, the CDR3 reads TGTGCCAGCAGCCCCCCACCCAATACGCAGTATTTT.

The V and J genes are TRBV5-4 and TRBJ2-7; tentatively, D is TRBD1 or TRBD2 (5 bases each). Trimming shortened V by 4 bases and J by 2 bases, and 16 bases separated the two germline ends. The CDR3 consists of 15 residues. The germline CDR1 and CDR2 sequences are SGHNT and YYREEE (reference sequence). The CDR3 bases are TGTGCCAGCAGCCTGGGGGTGGACACCGCCTACGAGCAGTACTTC. It yields the protein CASSLGVDTAYEQYF.

The V call is TRBV30, the J call TRBJ2-7; D unresolved. The CDR3 is 12 residues long. The ends were cut back, 2 bases at V and 2 bases at J, with 7 bases in the middle. Germline V gene lookup returns CDR1 GTSNPN and CDR2 SVGIG (reference sequence). CDR3 protein: CAWSRQPYEQYF. CDR3 bases: TGTGCCTGGAGTCGGCAGCCCTACGAGCAGTACTTC. Full variable domain (outside the CDR3, taken from reference TRBV30 and TRBJ2-7): SQTIHQWPATLVQPVGSPLSLECTVEGTSNPNLYWYRQAAGRGLQLLFYSVGIGQISSEVPQNLSASRPQDRQFILSSKKLLLSDSGFYLCAWSRQPYEQYFGPGTRLTVT.

This chain connects TRBV6-5 to TRBJ1-4; maybe TRBD1 (5 bases). Trimming cost V 3 bases and J 8 bases, with 13 bases left between them. The CDR3 runs 14 residues. The germline V gene has CDR1 MNHEY and CDR2 SVGAGI. Here the CDR3 DNA reads TGTGCCAGCAGTTATGGGGGGAGGGACGAAAAACTGTTTTTT. As protein: CASSYGGRDEKLFF.

In DNA, the CDR3 is TGTGCCAGCAGCAAAGACGCGCCGGACCCCGGGACAGGGTCGTACGAGCAGTACTTC. Translated: CASSKDAPDPGTGSYEQYF. The chain carries TRBV11-2 and TRBJ2-7; 9 nucleotides agree with TRBD1. J lost 4 bases, V lost 5 bases, and 21 bases had no gene match. The CDR3 has 19 amino acids. Looked up from germline, CDR1 is SGHAT and CDR2 is FQNNGV.

The chain links TRBV6-5 to TRBJ1-4; 8 nucleotides agree with TRBD1. J gave up 3 bases and V 4 bases, and 4 bases lay outside the gene matches. The CDR3 runs to 15 residues. Germline CDR1 and CDR2: MNHEY and SVGAGI. In DNA, the CDR3 is TGTGCCAGCAGTTTCGAGACAGGGGCTAATGAAAAACTGTTTTTT. Residues: CASSFETGANEKLFF.

In this sample, this clone turned up once. The chain recombines TRBV6-5 with TRBJ2-5; TRBD1 matches at 8 bases. Unmatched junction bases numbered 6, after V lost 5 bases and J lost 4 bases. The CDR3 length is 14 residues. CDR1 MNHEY and CDR2 SVGAGI come from the germline V gene. CDR3 loop: CASSLITGGETQYF. CDR3 DNA: TGTGCCAGCAGTCTAATTACAGGGGGAGAGACCCAGTACTTC.

The chain couples TRBV19 to TRBJ1-2, with D unresolved. This CDR3 comprises 12 residues. The V gene's germline CDR1 is LNHDA and CDR2 SQIVND (reference sequence). Trimming shortened V by 4 bases and J by 6 bases, and 9 bases separated the two germline ends. This CDR3 reads CASSTRPDGYTF. Written as DNA, the CDR3 is TGTGCCAGTAGTACCCGGCCGGATGGCTACACCTTC.